The next 18 T cell receptor beta chains were all read from a single sample in a study of identical twins. In TCRdb, the 5' RACE reads were re-called with MiXCR into one record per CDR3 protein. The sample includes hundreds of thousands of distinct CDR3 sequences, approximately 6% of them seen just once. The material sequenced was naive T cells sorted from blood. These TCRs come from a man aged 18-30 years in good health.

The chain carries TRBV7-9 and TRBJ2-6; 8 positions agree with TRBD1. The CDR3 runs to 17 residues. Germline loops: CDR1 SEHNR, CDR2 FQNEAQ (reference sequence). Germline trimming cut 1 base from V and 3 bases from J; bases unmatched to any gene: 5. The CDR3 spells CASSLVGQGFGANVLTF. The CDR3 DNA sequence: TGTGCCAGCAGCTTAGTAGGACAGGGCTTTGGGGCCAACGTCCTGACTTTC.

This clonotype was counted between two and nine times. V is TRBV11-2 and J is TRBJ2-4; no reliable D call. This CDR3 region has 13 residues. The germline V gene encodes CDR1 SGHAT and CDR2 FQNNGV. V shed 5 bases and J shed 5 bases, with 10 bases lying between them. In DNA form, the CDR3 reads TGTGCCAGCAGCCTTGTGAGACAAAACATTCAGTACTTC. The encoded protein is CASSLVRQNIQYF.

The chain combines TRBV7-8 with TRBJ2-1; 7 bases match TRBD2. Trimming removed 2 bases from V and 7 bases from J; junction bases left unmatched: 14. The length of the CDR3 is 17 residues. Germline V gene lookup returns CDR1 SGHVS and CDR2 FQNEAQ. In DNA, the CDR3 is TGTGCCAGCAGCTTATTCAGGAGGACTAGGAGGATGAATGAGCAGTTCTTC. This sequence encodes CASSLFRRTRRMNEQFF.

Notes on this clonotype: This could be a read error, since a much larger clone is one nucleotide away. A read error is likely, as this CDR3 ends without the conserved phenylalanine or tryptophan. CDR3: CASGVRSETQYC. CDR3 bases: TGTGCTAGTGGTGTCCGGAGCGAGACCCAGTACTGC. The chain links TRBV12-5 to TRBJ2-5; D is unresolved. CDR3 length: 12 amino acids. Germline V gene data show CDR1 as LGHNT and CDR2 as FRNRAP. Trimming removed 5 bases at V and 5 bases at J, with 9 bases between.

The V gene is TRBV13, the J gene TRBJ2-7; possible D gene TRBD2, 5 bases. This CDR3 is 14 amino acids long. In germline, CDR1 is PRHDT, CDR2 FYEKMQ (reference sequence). Trimming shortened V by 2 bases and J by 2 bases, and 10 bases separated the two germline ends. In DNA, the CDR3 is TGTGCCAGCAGCTTATATGAGGGCCCCTACGAGCAGTACTTC. As protein: CASSLYEGPYEQYF.

V and J are TRBV29-1 and TRBJ1-4, with 7 positions matching TRBD1. CDR1 and CDR2 from the germline V gene are SQVTM and ANQGSEA. CDR3 length: 12 amino acids. V gave up 4 bases and J gave up 8 bases; unmatched junction bases: 4. This CDR3 reads CSVGQGEEKLFF. The CDR3 DNA is TGCAGCGTTGGTCAGGGGGAAGAAAAACTGTTTTTT.

This clonotype was recorded a few times. The V call is TRBV28, the J call TRBJ2-7; tentatively, D is TRBD1 (6 bases). Between the trimmed V and J ends, which lost 4 bases and 1 base, there was a span of 17 bases. CDR1 and CDR2 from the germline V gene are MDHEN and SYDVKM. CDR3 size: 16 residues. The CDR3 here is CASSSPRQEISYEQYF. The CDR3 bases are TGTGCCAGCAGTTCACCCCGACAGGAAATTTCCTACGAGCAGTACTTC.

This clonotype was picked up many times. The gene calls are TRBV7-9 and TRBJ1-1; TRBD1 might be the D (5 bases). V shed 4 bases and J shed 13 bases, with 22 bases lying between them. Germline CDR1 is SEHNR and CDR2 is FQNEAQ (reference sequence). The CDR3 loop spans 14 amino acids. Here the CDR3 reads CASSSARGIKRGFF. Here the CDR3 DNA reads TGTGCCAGCAGCTCTGCGAGGGGTATCAAACGAGGTTTCTTT. Drawing the rest from reference TRBV7-9 and TRBJ1-1, the complete variable domain is DTGVSQNPRHKITKRGQNVTFRCDPISEHNRLYWYRQTLGQGPEFLTYFQNEAQLEKSRLLSDRFSAERPKGSFSTLEIQRTEQGDSAMYLCASSSARGIKRGFFGQGTRLTVV.

There are a few counts of this clonotype. The chain is built from TRBV5-1 and TRBJ2-4; TRBD2 is a possible D gene (6 bases). Germline V CDR1 and CDR2: SGHRS, YFSETQ. The CDR3 runs to 14 residues. V was cut by 4 bases and J by 7 bases, with 15 bases left in between. CDR3 loop: CASSPPGGRNIQYF. In nucleotides, the CDR3 is TGCGCCAGCAGCCCCCCAGGAGGGAGGAACATTCAGTACTTC.

CDR3 loop: CATSGASGRARTDTQYF. CDR3 nucleotides: TGTGCCACCAGCGGGGCTAGCGGGAGGGCACGCACAGATACGCAGTATTTT. The V call is TRBV24-1, the J call TRBJ2-3, with 12 bases lining up with TRBD2. After removal of 7 bases from V and 1 base from J, the junction contained 8 bases not matched to a gene. CDR1 KGHDR and CDR2 SFDVKD come from the germline V gene. This CDR3 has 17 residues.

This clonotype was counted ten times or more. This chain uses TRBV28 with TRBJ2-6, with D uncertain. CDR1 and CDR2 (germline): MDHEN, SYDVKM. The CDR3 has 11 amino acids. V gave up 8 bases and J gave up 2 bases, with 1 base separating them. The CDR3 DNA follows: TGTGCCAGCGCTGGGGCCAACGTCCTGACTTTC. Protein product: CASAGANVLTF.

This chain joins TRBV18 and TRBJ1-1, with a tentative D call TRBD1 (5 bases). The CDR3 sequence is 16 residues long. The V end lost 3 bases, the J end lost 6 bases, and 20 bases lay between the germline ends. The germline V gene has CDR1 KGHSH and CDR2 LQKENI. Here the CDR3 DNA reads TGTGCCAGCTCACCCGGCAGGGCTTCTCTACACGCTGAAGCTTTCTTT. This gives the protein CASSPGRASLHAEAFF.

This clonotype appeared many times. The gene calls are TRBV5-1 and TRBJ2-1, with unresolved D. V was trimmed by 1 base and J by 0 bases, leaving 8 bases between them. Germline lookup yields CDR1 SGHRS and CDR2 YFSETQ. The CDR3 is 15 residues long. CDR3 coding DNA: TGCGCCAGCAGCTTGAGTGCCAGCTCCTACAATGAGCAGTTCTTC. This encodes CASSLSASSYNEQFF. Supplemented by reference TRBV5-1 and TRBJ2-1, the full variable domain reads KAGVTQTPRYLIKTRGQQVTLSCSPISGHRSVSWYQQTPGQGLQFLFEYFSETQRNKGNFPGRFSGRQFSNSRSEMNVSTLELGDSALYLCASSLSASSYNEQFFGPGTRLTVL.

The gene calls are TRBV7-2 and TRBJ2-3, with 10 positions matching TRBD2. J gave up 6 bases and V 10 bases, and 4 bases lay outside the gene matches. The CDR3 covers 12 residues. Germline CDR1 and CDR2: SGHTA and FQGNSA. The CDR3 sequence: CATSGSGDTQYF. In DNA, the CDR3 is TGTGCCACTAGCGGGAGTGGGGATACGCAGTATTTT.

This clonotype was seen a handful of times. CDR3: CASSAGTESPYF. As DNA, the CDR3 is TGTGCCAGCAGTGCCGGGACAGAGAGCCCGTATTTT. The chain links TRBV25-1 to TRBJ2-3; TRBD1 agrees at 7 bases. The CDR3 covers 12 residues. The germline CDR1 and CDR2 sequences are MGHDK and SYGVNS. Trimming at V came to 4 bases and at J to 14 bases, leaving 9 bases not matched to a gene.

This clonotype was recorded at least ten times. The chain couples TRBV27 to TRBJ2-1; perhaps TRBD1 as D (6 bases). Germline values: CDR1 MNHEY, CDR2 SMNVEV (reference sequence). The CDR3 runs 15 residues. The ends were cut back, 5 bases at V and 6 bases at J, with 17 bases in the middle. CDR3 DNA: TGTGCCAGCAGTCTCCTCGGACAGCTGGGCAATGAGCAGTTCTTC. Translating gives CASSLLGQLGNEQFF.

The chain carries TRBV5-1 and TRBJ2-5; a weak D match, TRBD1 (7 bases). This CDR3 region has 14 residues. In germline, CDR1 is SGHRS, CDR2 YFSETQ. Trimming cost V 2 bases and J 4 bases, with 12 bases left between them. The CDR3 loop is CASSLQGRGETQYF. The CDR3 DNA follows: TGCGCCAGCAGCTTACAGGGGCGGGGAGAGACCCAGTACTTC.

This clonotype was found many times. The J gene is TRBJ2-2, the V gene TRBV5-1; TRBD2 matches 7 bases. The germline V gene encodes CDR1 SGHRS and CDR2 YFSETQ. This CDR3 has 14 amino acids. The V gene end was trimmed by 0 bases and the J gene end by 9 bases; junction bases not matched to a gene: 5. The CDR3, as DNA: TGCGCCAGCAGCTTGGCCGGGGGGAACCGGGAGCTGTTTTTT. It is translated as CASSLAGGNRELFF.